This record concerns one TCR beta chain sequence. Patients in Seattle were enrolled during active infection, then followed longitudinally. Trimming removed 3 bases from V and 9 bases from J, with 20 bases in between. Looked up from germline, CDR1 is MDHEN and CDR2 is SYDVKM. The CDR3 is 15 amino acids. The data were obtained in a study of blood T cell repertoires in COVID-19. Study-wide background: The cDNA or gDNA used as material had been derived from T cells, B-cell-depleted T cells, or PBMCs.

Clones were sequenced by immunoSEQ multiplex PCR, and TCRdb holds only the in-frame ones, with some missing. This table has about 49,000 clones, 75% to 90% appearing once. Sequenced material: peripheral blood. V gene TRBV28 combines with J gene TRBJ1-2, with no clear D. The receptor was derived from a woman over 75 with COVID-19, enrolled during active disease. The CDR3 region has the DNA TGTGCCAGCAGTTTCCCCTTGCATAGGAGAATGAGCTACACCTTC. Its translation: CASSFPLHRRMSYTF.